This T cell receptor beta chain was recorded in a study of cytomegalovirus exposure and HLA in healthy donors. Study background: Within the Caucasian-associated ancestry cluster were around 80% of the approximately 400 genotyped donors.

Remarks on this clone: What it binds is not known.

The PCR contained 60 Vbeta and 13 Jbeta primers. The assay was immunoSEQ multiplex PCR, and TCRdb's table has in-frame clones only and misses some. Of about 160,000 clones listed, over 70% are singletons. The CDR3 contains 13 residues. The J segment lost 6 bases and the V segment lost 6 bases, leaving 4 bases of the junction unmatched. CDR1 is LNHDA, CDR2 SQIVND, per germline (reference sequence). Study findings and constraints: The authors reported that TCR beta sequences could predict HLA-A and HLA-B alleles. These predictions were accurate for most subjects in the first cohort.

The sequenced sample consisted of PBMCs. J is TRBJ2-1 and V is TRBV19, with 8 bases that match TRBD2. The sequence derives from a woman between 40 and 55 years old in good health and CMV-seropositive. CDR3 residues: CASRGSGVNEQFF. CDR3 sequence (DNA): TGTGCCAGTAGGGGTAGCGGGGTCAATGAGCAGTTCTTC.